This record looks at one TCR beta chain sequence and its context. Its specificity is not known. The sample is drawn from a study of CD8+CD57+ T cells in acquired aplastic anemia. Study-level background: CD4+ and CD8+ cells, once sorted, gave DNA averaging about 3 ug.

Profiling that covered TCR beta VDJ and CDR3 relied on genomic DNA as its template. MiXCR, applied by TCRdb to the reads, yields one record per CDR3 protein. The profile shows 250,000 to 350,000 distinct CDR3 sequences, around 60% of them singletons. Findings and limits, study-wide: CD8+ Simpson's diversity in patients was not significantly different from that in controls. Sharing between patients and controls was observed for around 30 CD8+ CDR3 sequences.

Germline-derived CDR1 and CDR2 are DFQATT and SNEGSKA (reference sequence). CDR3 length: 11 residues. V is TRBV20-1 and J is TRBJ2-3; 7 bases agree with TRBD2. The sequenced sample was sorted CD4+, CD8+, or CD8+CD57+ T cells (not recorded which) from PBMCs. This clonotype was obtained from a human donor with severe aplastic anemia or a healthy control (not recorded which). The CDR3 coding sequence is TGCATCCCGGGGGGAAAAGATACGCAGTATTTT. Its translation is CIPGGKDTQYF.